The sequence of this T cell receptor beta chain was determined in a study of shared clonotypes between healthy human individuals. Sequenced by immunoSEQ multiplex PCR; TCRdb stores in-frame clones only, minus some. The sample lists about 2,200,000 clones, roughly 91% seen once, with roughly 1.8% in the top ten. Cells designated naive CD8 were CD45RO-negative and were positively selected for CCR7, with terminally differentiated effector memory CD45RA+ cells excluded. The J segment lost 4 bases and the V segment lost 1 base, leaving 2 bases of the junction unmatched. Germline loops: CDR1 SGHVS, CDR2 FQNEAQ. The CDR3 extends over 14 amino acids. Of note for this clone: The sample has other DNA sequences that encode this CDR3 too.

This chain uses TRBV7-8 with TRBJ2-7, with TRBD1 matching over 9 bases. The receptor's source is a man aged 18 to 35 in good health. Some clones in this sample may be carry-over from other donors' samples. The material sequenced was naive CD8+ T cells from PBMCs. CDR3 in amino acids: CASSLVGTGYEQYF. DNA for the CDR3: TGTGCCAGCAGCTTAGTCGGGACAGGGTACGAGCAGTACTTC.